This TCR beta chain was sequenced for a study of cytotoxic CD8 clonotypes in ibrutinib-treated CLL. General observations from the study: Rare overall, public clonotypes shrank or held steady under therapy.

There are 13 residues in the CDR3. Trimming took off 4 bases at V and 3 bases at J, with 10 bases between the two ends. Germline CDR1 SGHDN, CDR2 FVKESK. Sequenced by immunoSEQ multiplex PCR; TCRdb stores in-frame clones only, minus some. The sample holds roughly 97,000 clones; 70% to 80% are singletons and the top ten take about 29%. Comments on this clone: The antigen remains undetermined.

This chain uses TRBV14 with TRBJ2-7; D unclear. The sequence derives from a human donor with chronic lymphocytic leukemia. The sample here was PBMCs, taken after 12 months of ibrutinib treatment. CDR3 bases: TGTGCCAGCAGCCTTGGGCAGAACTACGAGCAGTACTTC. It encodes CASSLGQNYEQYF.